The rows below give T cell receptor beta chains drawn from one sample of a study of blood T cells in healthy people across ages. MiXCR, applied by TCRdb to the 5' RACE reads, yields one record per CDR3 protein. The profile covers over 1.5 million distinct CDR3 sequences, with 49% appearing a single time and less than 2.5% taken by the ten largest. Sample: blood. The receptors were gathered from a woman aged 40 to 50 in good health. The CDR3 runs from the conserved cysteine through the conserved F or W. A D gene is named only where the DNA matches it firmly. The size entry is marked missing in some rows and otherwise reads once, few, many or a size class.

j_call v_call clone_size cdr3_length d_call cdr3_aa cdr3_nt
TRBJ2-5 TRBV11-2 NA 11 NA CASSLEFQQYF TGTGCCAGCAGCCTAGAATTCCAGCAGTACTTC
TRBJ2-6 TRBV6-1 many 18 TRBD1 CASHSRDRGFSGANVLTF TGTGCCAGCCACTCCCGGGACAGGGGGTTTTCTGGGGCCAACGTCCTGACTTTC
TRBJ2-1 TRBV6-2/TRBV6-3 once 16 NA CASSVRKVAEYNEQFF TGTGCCAGCAGTGTTCGGAAAGTAGCGGAATACAATGAGCAGTTCTTC
TRBJ1-6 TRBV6-6 NA 17 NA CASSYSHGSSYNSPLHF TGTGCCAGCAGTTACTCGCACGGTAGCTCCTATAATTCACCCCTCCACTTT
TRBJ1-2 TRBV5-1 NA 14 NA CASSLVLNLGGYTF TGCGCCAGCAGCTTGGTGTTAAACCTCGGTGGCTACACCTTC
TRBJ2-1 TRBV9 NA 17 TRBD2 CASSVASGTSFIDEQFF TGTGCCAGCAGCGTAGCATCTGGGACTAGCTTTATCGATGAGCAGTTCTTC
TRBJ2-5 TRBV5-8 NA 16 TRBD1 CASSGWTGGFLETQYF TGTGCCAGCAGCGGCTGGACAGGGGGTTTCTTGGAGACCCAGTACTTC
TRBJ2-5 TRBV6-5 few 16 TRBD2 CASSYSSGGGQETQYF TGTGCCAGCAGTTACTCGAGCGGGGGGGGGCAAGAGACCCAGTACTTC
TRBJ1-2 TRBV9 NA 14 TRBD1 CASSGTGGAGGYTF TGTGCCAGCAGCGGGACAGGGGGCGCGGGAGGCTACACCTTC
TRBJ2-5 TRBV4-2 NA 15 NA CASSQDLRGRETQYF TGTGCCAGCAGCCAAGACCTCAGGGGCAGGGAGACCCAGTACTTC
TRBJ2-5 TRBV27 NA 17 TRBD1 CAGSPPGQGFLGETQYF TGTGCCGGCAGTCCCCCGGGACAGGGGTTCTTAGGAGAGACCCAGTACTTC
TRBJ2-1 TRBV20-1 NA 14 TRBD1 CSAKNPTGGGEQFF TGCAGTGCTAAAAACCCCACAGGGGGTGGTGAGCAGTTCTTC
TRBJ2-1 TRBV2 NA 11 NA CASKGSGEQFF TGTGCCAGCAAAGGTTCGGGGGAGCAGTTCTTC
TRBJ1-5 TRBV6-6 once 15 TRBD1 CASSQPGQSNQPQHF TGTGCCAGCAGTCAACCGGGACAGAGCAATCAGCCCCAGCATTTT
TRBJ2-7 TRBV5-1 NA 15 NA CASTVQGPSEEEQYF TGCGCCAGCACGGTCCAGGGGCCATCGGAGGAGGAGCAGTACTTC
TRBJ1-6 TRBV25-1 NA 16 NA CASSEYHLPYNSPLHF TGTGCCAGCAGTGAATATCACCTCCCCTATAATTCACCCCTCCACTTT
TRBJ1-2 TRBV18 NA 13 NA CASSPNRANGYTF TGTGCCAGCTCACCTAACCGGGCGAATGGCTACACCTTC
TRBJ2-5 TRBV6-5 NA 14 NA CASRDLNPQETQYF TGTGCCAGCAGAGACCTCAATCCCCAAGAGACCCAGTACTTC
TRBJ1-4 TRBV4-2 few 14 TRBD1 CASSQAQGGEKLFF TGTGCCAGCAGCCAAGCTCAGGGGGGCGAAAAACTGTTTTTT
TRBJ2-3 TRBV24-1 NA 15 NA CATSRYGGITDTQYF TGCGCCACCAGCCGATATGGGGGGATCACAGATACGCAGTATTTT
TRBJ1-1 TRBV18 NA 15 NA CASSQKMDRNTEAFF TGTGCCAGCTCACAGAAAATGGACAGGAACACTGAAGCTTTCTTT
TRBJ2-7 TRBV7-2 few 16 NA CASTAALGQSSYEQYF TGTGCCAGCACCGCGGCTCTGGGGCAGAGCTCCTACGAGCAGTACTTC
TRBJ2-1 TRBV20-1 NA 13 NA CSAPGRSQDEQFF TGCAGTGCTCCCGGCCGGTCTCAAGATGAGCAGTTCTTC
TRBJ2-1 TRBV5-1 NA 16 TRBD1 CASSSPRQGSTMRQFF TGCGCCAGCAGCTCACCCCGACAGGGCTCCACTATGCGGCAGTTCTTC
TRBJ2-1 TRBV10-3 few 18 TRBD1 CAISEGNPRDRHYNEQFF TGTGCCATCAGTGAAGGTAACCCCCGGGACAGGCACTACAATGAGCAGTTCTTC
TRBJ2-4 TRBV7-9 NA 17 TRBD1 CASSPPIAGTGENIQYF TGTGCCAGCAGCCCCCCGATCGCCGGGACAGGGGAAAACATTCAGTACTTC
TRBJ1-2 TRBV20-1 few 8 NA CSLDGYTF TGCAGCCTGGATGGCTACACCTTC
TRBJ2-1 TRBV20-1 NA 13 NA CSAKKGAYNEQFF TGCAGTGCCAAGAAAGGGGCCTACAATGAGCAGTTCTTC
TRBJ2-1 TRBV7-9 NA 16 TRBD2 CASRLRRTSDYNEQFF TGTGCCAGCAGATTAAGACGGACTAGCGACTACAATGAGCAGTTCTTC
TRBJ2-7 TRBV7-6 once 13 NA CASSVQETYEQYF TGTGCCAGCAGCGTACAGGAAACCTACGAGCAGTACTTC
TRBJ1-1 TRBV6-2/TRBV6-3 NA 14 TRBD1 CASSYGTGYAEAFF TGTGCCAGCAGCTACGGGACAGGGTACGCTGAAGCTTTCTTT
TRBJ1-1 TRBV28 few 12 NA CASSGLNTEAFF TGTGCCAGCAGCGGTCTGAACACTGAAGCTTTCTTT
TRBJ1-1 TRBV20-1 NA 11 TRBD1 CSAVRTGRAFF TGCAGTGCTGTCCGGACAGGGAGAGCTTTCTTT
TRBJ2-1 TRBV20-1 NA 16 TRBD2 CSAPGLAGGHYNEQFF TGCAGTGCCCCGGGACTAGCGGGGGGCCACTACAATGAGCAGTTCTTC
TRBJ2-7 TRBV6-6 once 15 TRBD2 CASSPTSGAINEQYF TGTGCCAGCAGTCCGACTAGCGGGGCGATCAATGAGCAGTACTTC
TRBJ1-4 TRBV6-5 NA 13 NA CASSERANEKLFF TGTGCCAGCAGTGAGAGAGCTAATGAAAAACTGTTTTTT
TRBJ2-5 TRBV12-3/TRBV12-4 many 13 NA CASSPGHLRDQYF TGTGCCAGCAGTCCGGGACACCTCCGTGACCAGTACTTC
TRBJ1-2 TRBV4-1 NA 16 TRBD1 CASSQGGQGVNYGYTF TGCGCCAGCAGCCAAGGAGGACAGGGAGTTAACTATGGCTACACCTTC
TRBJ1-4 TRBV6-5 NA 16 NA CASSYTRGRLVGKLFF TGTGCCAGCAGTTACACCCGAGGGCGGTTAGTGGGGAAACTGTTTTTT
TRBJ2-1 TRBV10-1 NA 15 TRBD2 CASSESSGGAHEQFF TGCGCCAGCAGTGAGTCTAGCGGGGGGGCCCATGAGCAGTTCTTC
TRBJ2-1 TRBV20-1 NA 15 NA CSARRGAPPYNEQFF TGCAGTGCTAGGAGAGGGGCCCCCCCCTACAATGAGCAGTTCTTC
TRBJ2-1 TRBV7-9 NA 15 TRBD1 CASRGTGQGYNEQFF TGTGCCAGCAGAGGGACGGGACAGGGCTACAATGAGCAGTTCTTC
TRBJ1-6 TRBV27 NA 15 TRBD1 CASRLQGAYNSPLHF TGTGCCAGCAGACTCCAGGGGGCCTATAATTCACCCCTCCACTTT
TRBJ2-7 TRBV11-1 many 14 NA CASSLGSGPYEQYF TGTGCCAGCAGCTTAGGTTCGGGTCCCTACGAGCAGTACTTC
TRBJ1-6 TRBV18 NA 17 NA CASSLSRSSSYNSPLHF TGTGCCAGCTCCCTATCCCGATCCAGCTCCTATAATTCACCCCTCCACTTT
TRBJ2-5 TRBV5-1 few 14 NA CASRLLGYQETQYF TGCGCCAGCAGGTTATTGGGGTACCAAGAGACCCAGTACTTC
TRBJ2-7 TRBV2 NA 18 TRBD2 CASSWTSGGPAPSYEQYF TGTGCCAGCAGCTGGACTAGCGGGGGGCCCGCCCCCTCCTACGAGCAGTACTTC
TRBJ2-5 TRBV6-2/TRBV6-3 NA 14 NA CASSPLDMVETQYF TGTGCCAGCAGTCCTCTCGACATGGTCGAGACCCAGTACTTC
TRBJ2-3 TRBV24-1 few 16 NA CATSDHQRRGTDTQYF TGTGCCACCAGTGACCACCAGCGAAGAGGTACAGATACGCAGTATTTT
TRBJ2-3 TRBV5-6 NA 13 TRBD2 CASSSSGAGTQYF TGTGCCAGCAGCTCTAGCGGGGCTGGTACGCAGTATTTT
TRBJ2-1 TRBV3-1 NA 13 NA CASSQPWQGEQFF TGTGCCAGCAGCCAACCGTGGCAGGGTGAGCAGTTCTTC
TRBJ2-3 TRBV5-1 NA 17 NA CASTRGQPGLPTDTQYF TGCGCCAGCACCAGGGGGCAACCGGGACTACCCACAGATACGCAGTATTTT
TRBJ1-2 TRBV7-8 NA 17 TRBD1 CASSLWDRSYSNYGYTF TGTGCCAGCAGCTTATGGGACAGAAGTTATTCTAACTATGGCTACACCTTC